The 30 T cell receptor beta chains below were found in one sample sequenced in a study of T-cell reconstitution after alpha-beta-depleted transplantation in children. Unique molecular identifiers featured in how the TCRbeta library was prepared. From the PCR reads, TCRdb called clonotypes with MiXCR, one entry per CDR3 protein. The table shows some 80,000 distinct CDR3 sequences, with 15% to 20% occurring only once. Sample: PBMCs, mostly from graft donor cells, taken 360 days after TCRalphabeta/CD19-depleted stem cell transplant. These receptors all come from a male patient between 2 and 10 years old who had a stem cell transplant for acute lymphoblastic leukemia, so the T cells may come from the graft donor.

This clonotype came up many times. J is TRBJ2-1 and V is TRBV9; 9 nucleotides line up with TRBD2. This CDR3 has 14 residues. CDR1 and CDR2 from the germline V gene are SGDLS and YYNGEE. The V gene end was trimmed by 4 bases and the J gene end by 4 bases; junction bases not matched to a gene: 3. CDR3 DNA: TGTGCCAGCAGCCTGGGACTAGCATACAATGAGCAGTTCTTC. It specifies CASSLGLAYNEQFF.

This clonotype occurred a few times. The gene calls are TRBV27 and TRBJ2-7, with a possible D match to TRBD1 (5 bases). Germline V lookup: CDR1 MNHEY, CDR2 SMNVEV (reference sequence). V gave up 5 bases and J gave up 6 bases, with 23 bases separating them. There are 16 residues in the CDR3. CDR3 region: CASSNFGATGRREQYF. The CDR3 DNA follows: TGTGCCAGCAGTAATTTTGGGGCTACCGGGCGCCGCGAGCAGTACTTC.

In the case of this clonotype: Sequence at one end of the junction differs from germline and may be a read error. V and J are TRBV5-1 and TRBJ2-7; D tentatively fits TRBD1 or TRBD2 (5 bases each). Germline loops: CDR1 SGHRS, CDR2 YFSETQ. This CDR3 spans 15 amino acids. This chain's CDR3 is CDSSLPSGRPYEQYF. The CDR3 DNA reads TGCGACAGCAGCTTGCCTTCGGGACGCCCCTACGAGCAGTACTTC.

By sample share, this clonotype is medium-sized (0.01 to 0.1%). The rearrangement uses TRBV7-9 and TRBJ2-3, with D possibly being TRBD1 (5 bases). The CDR3 sequence is 15 residues long. The V end lost 3 bases, the J end lost 2 bases, and 12 bases lay between the germline ends. Germline V gene lookup returns CDR1 SEHNR and CDR2 FQNEAQ (reference sequence). In DNA, the CDR3 is TGTGCCAGCAGCTTCTTAGACAGTTACACAGATACGCAGTATTTT. Protein product: CASSFLDSYTDTQYF.

The chain has TRBV5-1 and TRBJ2-3; D is ambiguous. Germline-derived CDR1 and CDR2 are SGHRS and YFSETQ. V was pared by 2 bases and J by 0 bases, with 7 bases between. The CDR3 sequence is 14 residues long. CDR3 protein: CASSFGASTDTQYF. Written as DNA, the CDR3 is TGCGCCAGCAGCTTTGGTGCTAGCACAGATACGCAGTATTTT.

CDR3 loop: CASSSADTYEQYF. The CDR3 nucleotides read TGCGCCAGCAGCTCGGCAGACACCTACGAGCAGTACTTC. V gene TRBV5-1 combines with J gene TRBJ2-7; no clear D. CDR3 length: 13 amino acids. Germline CDR1 reads SGHRS; CDR2 reads YFSETQ. V was cut by 3 bases and J by 2 bases, with 9 bases left in between.

This clonotype appeared a few times. The CDR3 DNA sequence: TGTGCCAGCAGCTGGGGACCTTCTATAATAGACGAGCAGTACTTC. This gives the protein CASSWGPSIIDEQYF. The gene calls are TRBV5-4 and TRBJ2-7; D tentatively reads TRBD1 or TRBD2 (5 bases each). The germline V and J ends were trimmed by 3 bases and 5 bases, with 18 bases remaining between them. The CDR3 has 15 amino acids. CDR1 and CDR2 from the germline V gene are SGHNT and YYREEE (reference sequence).

In its sample, this clonotype was seen a few times. The rearrangement links TRBV5-1 to TRBJ2-1, with D unresolved. The CDR3 extends over 14 amino acids. V was trimmed by 0 bases and J by 5 bases, leaving 9 bases between them. Germline CDR1 is SGHRS and CDR2 is YFSETQ. The CDR3 DNA reads TGCGCCAGCAGCTTGGGGGGAAGGGACAATGAGCAGTTCTTC. It codes for CASSLGGRDNEQFF.

The DNA for the CDR3 is TGCAGTGCTAGAGATAGCGGGAGGGACACAGATACGCAGTATTTT. Translation: CSARDSGRDTDTQYF. The chain joins TRBV20-1 to TRBJ2-3; TRBD2 matches 11 bases. This CDR3 is 15 amino acids long. Losses at the gene ends were 0 bases for V and 2 bases for J; bases not matched to a gene: 1. Per germline, CDR1 DFQATT and CDR2 SNEGSKA (reference sequence).

The V call is TRBV12-3 or TRBV12-4, the J call TRBJ1-1; 7 bases match TRBD1. This CDR3 comprises 15 residues. With 6 bases clipped from V and 1 base from J, the junction kept 8 bases outside the gene matches. DNA of the CDR3: TGTGCCAGCAGGCGAAGACAGGGAAAGAACACTGAAGCTTTCTTT. This gives the protein CASRRRQGKNTEAFF.

This sequence joins TRBV7-9 and TRBJ2-4; D ambiguous. The CDR3 contains 16 residues. CDR1 is SEHNR, CDR2 FQNEAQ, per germline (reference sequence). Trimming removed 2 bases from V and 0 bases from J, with 11 bases in between. The CDR3 DNA is TGTGCCAGCAGCTTAACCCCGCGGTTAGCCAAAAACATTCAGTACTTC. Amino acids: CASSLTPRLAKNIQYF.

The CDR3 nucleotides are TGTGCCAGCAGCCCCTACCCCGGGACTAGCGGAATTTACGAGCAGTACTTC. Its protein product is CASSPYPGTSGIYEQYF. The V call is TRBV12-3 or TRBV12-4, the J call TRBJ2-7; 11 bases are shared with TRBD2. The CDR3 sequence is 17 residues long. Trimming removed 6 bases from V and 4 bases from J; junction bases left unmatched: 14.

This rearrangement joins TRBV3-1 to TRBJ2-7; D tentatively reads TRBD1 or TRBD2 (5 bases each). The V gene's germline CDR1 is LGHDT and CDR2 YNNKEL (reference sequence). V lost 4 bases to trimming and J lost 3 bases, with 16 bases between them. This CDR3 contains 15 residues. The CDR3 loop is CASSPRPVGGYEQYF. The DNA of the CDR3 is TGTGCCAGCAGCCCCAGACCGGTTGGGGGCTACGAGCAGTACTTC.

This chain links TRBV2 with TRBJ1-5; 7 bases line up with TRBD1. The J segment lost 8 bases and the V segment lost 6 bases, leaving 10 bases of the junction unmatched. CDR1 SNHLY and CDR2 FYNNEI come from the germline V gene. This CDR3 comprises 14 residues. The CDR3 nucleotides are TGTGCCAGCAGGGATGACAGGGAAGGCAAGCCCCAGCATTTT. It specifies CASRDDREGKPQHF. Variable domain in full (rest from reference TRBV2 and TRBJ1-5): EPEVTQTPSHQVTQMGQEVILRCVPISNHLYFYWYRQILGQKVEFLVSFYNNEISEKSEIFDDQFSVERPDGSNFTLKIRSTKLEDSAMYFCASRDDREGKPQHFGDGTRLSIL.

This clonotype came up many times. This rearrangement joins TRBV7-8 to TRBJ2-5; D may be TRBD2 (5 bases). Trimming stripped 1 base from V and 4 bases from J, with 10 bases between. Germline CDR1 reads SGHVS; CDR2 reads FQNEAQ. The length of the CDR3 is 14 residues. This CDR3 reads CASSLVVGAETQYF. The CDR3 DNA reads as TGTGCCAGCAGCTTAGTAGTGGGAGCAGAGACCCAGTACTTC.

The chain has TRBV12-3 or TRBV12-4 and TRBJ2-1; 12 nucleotides line up with TRBD1. V was clipped by 5 bases and J by 6 bases; unmatched bases: 8. The CDR3 is made up of 16 amino acids. CDR3 in amino acids: CASSQAGTGGRNEQFF. The CDR3 bases are TGTGCCAGCAGTCAGGCGGGGACAGGGGGCCGCAATGAGCAGTTCTTC.

The CDR3 sequence is CASSHGGGTGELFF. The CDR3 region has the DNA TGTGCCAGCAGCCATGGCGGTGGCACCGGGGAGCTGTTTTTT. The V and J genes are TRBV7-9 and TRBJ2-2; D is unresolved. V lost 5 bases and J lost 4, with 11 bases in between. Germline V gene lookup returns CDR1 SEHNR and CDR2 FQNEAQ (reference sequence). The CDR3 is 14 residues long.

Written as DNA, the CDR3 is TGCGCCAGCAGCTTGGTTTGGGGTGTAAGCACAGATACGCAGTATTTT. Protein product: CASSLVWGVSTDTQYF. The chain links TRBV5-1 to TRBJ2-3, with D unresolved. The ends were cut back, 0 bases at V and 0 bases at J, with 11 bases in the middle. The CDR3 sequence is 16 residues long. CDR1 is SGHRS, CDR2 YFSETQ, per germline.

This clonotype was observed a handful of times. This chain connects TRBV28 to TRBJ2-7; D may be TRBD1 (5 bases). This CDR3 is 14 amino acids long. The germline CDR1 and CDR2 sequences are MDHEN and SYDVKM. Trimming pared 4 bases from V and 0 bases from J, leaving 10 bases between. CDR3: CASSYRLSSYEQYF. CDR3 nucleotide sequence: TGTGCCAGCAGTTACAGGTTAAGCTCCTACGAGCAGTACTTC.

J is TRBJ2-5 and V is TRBV7-9; D gene ambiguous. V dropped 6 bases and J dropped 7 bases, with 15 bases sitting between them. The germline V gene encodes CDR1 SEHNR and CDR2 FQNEAQ (reference sequence). This CDR3 comprises 13 residues. Here the CDR3 reads CASRPQLKRTQYF. The DNA of the CDR3 is TGTGCCAGCAGACCCCAATTGAAAAGGACCCAGTACTTC.

The chain recombines TRBV27 with TRBJ2-2; the D gene is possibly TRBD2 (6 bases). Looked up from germline, CDR1 is MNHEY and CDR2 is SMNVEV (reference sequence). Trimming cost V 3 bases and J 5 bases, with 10 bases left between them. CDR3 length: 14 residues. The CDR3 coding sequence is TGTGCCAGCAGTTTTATCAGCGGGACCGGGGAGCTGTTTTTT. Translation: CASSFISGTGELFF.

The chain is built from TRBV7-6 and TRBJ1-5; D is uncertain. The CDR3 runs 15 residues. Trimming shortened V by 2 bases and J by 2 bases, and 10 bases separated the two germline ends. Germline V lookup: CDR1 SGHVS, CDR2 FNYEAQ. In nucleotides, the CDR3 is TGTGCCAGCAGCTTATACCTAGGCGGCAATCAGCCCCAGCATTTT. Its translation: CASSLYLGGNQPQHF.

In its sample, this clonotype was seen many times. The chain employs TRBV24-1 and TRBJ1-5; tentative D call: TRBD1 (5 bases). The CDR3 is 13 residues long. Looked up from germline, CDR1 is KGHDR and CDR2 is SFDVKD. The germline V and J ends were trimmed by 9 bases and 2 bases, with 10 bases remaining between them. The CDR3 here is CATGAGGNQPQHF. DNA for the CDR3: TGTGCCACCGGGGCAGGTGGCAATCAGCCCCAGCATTTT.

The chain is built from TRBV4-1 and TRBJ2-3, with D maybe TRBD1 (6 bases). Germline V CDR1 and CDR2: MGHRA, YSYEKL. The V end lost 0 bases, the J end lost 3 bases, and 10 bases lay between the germline ends. The CDR3 totals 15 residues. CDR3 region: CASSQEGAGTDTQYF. CDR3 bases: TGCGCCAGCAGCCAAGAGGGGGCGGGTACAGATACGCAGTATTTT.

This clonotype was found a few times. The V gene is TRBV7-8, the J gene TRBJ1-3; D unresolved. The CDR3 runs to 15 residues. CDR1 and CDR2 (germline): SGHVS, FQNEAQ. The V end was cut by 4 bases, the J end by 2 bases, with 12 bases between. The CDR3 spells CASSYGSRPGNTIYF. The DNA of the CDR3 is TGTGCCAGCAGCTACGGATCCCGGCCTGGAAACACCATATATTTT. The full variable domain, completed using reference TRBV7-8 and TRBJ1-3, is GAGVSQSPRYKVAKRGQDVALRCDPISGHVSLFWYQQALGQGPEFLTYFQNEAQLDKSGLPSDRFFAERPEGSVSTLKIQRTQQEDSAVYLCASSYGSRPGNTIYFGEGSWLTVV.

This clonotype was seen many times. In DNA form, the CDR3 reads TGCGCCAGCAGCCAAGGCCGTAGGGGACGCACAGATACGCAGTATTTT. Protein product: CASSQGRRGRTDTQYF. The J gene is TRBJ2-3, the V gene TRBV4-1; D might be TRBD1 or TRBD2, each matching 5 bases. V was trimmed by 1 base and J by 1 base, leaving 12 bases between them. Germline assignment: CDR1 MGHRA and CDR2 YSYEKL. This CDR3 has 16 amino acids.

This clonotype was found once. The V call is TRBV12-3 or TRBV12-4, the J call TRBJ2-5, with D maybe TRBD1 (5 bases). This CDR3 is 12 amino acids long. Trimming left V 3 bases short and J 5 bases short, with 7 bases between. CDR3 nucleotides: TGTGCCAGCAGTTTCAGGGTGGAGACCCAGTACTTC. Its translation: CASSFRVETQYF.

The chain links TRBV5-1 to TRBJ2-1; 8 nucleotides agree with TRBD2. The CDR3 covers 15 residues. V trimming: 0 bases; J trimming: 6 bases; junction bases outside the gene matches: 5. Germline CDR1 and CDR2: SGHRS and YFSETQ. CDR3 loop: CASSLVSGSGNEQFF. Here the CDR3 DNA reads TGCGCCAGCAGCTTGGTGAGCGGGAGCGGCAATGAGCAGTTCTTC.

This clonotype was detected only a few times. For the CDR3, the DNA is TGCAGCGAAGACAGTAGCAATCAGCCCCAGCATTTT. Its translation is CSEDSSNQPQHF. V usage is TRBV29-1 and J usage is TRBJ1-5, with a weak D call TRBD1 (5 bases). V was trimmed by 7 bases and J by 0 bases, leaving 7 bases between them. This CDR3 is 12 amino acids long. Looked up from germline, CDR1 is SQVTM and CDR2 is ANQGSEA. Full variable domain (remainder filled in from reference TRBV29-1 and TRBJ1-5): SAVISQKPSRDICQRGTSLTIQCQVDSQVTMMFWYRQQPGQSLTLIATANQGSEATYESGFVIDKFPISRPNLTFSTLTVSNMSPEDSSIYLCSEDSSNQPQHFGDGTRLSIL.

This clonotype was seen a few times. The rearrangement links TRBV6-2 or TRBV6-3 to TRBJ1-5; D remains unclear. Germline V gene sequence: CDR1 MNHEY, CDR2 SVGEGT. With 8 bases removed from V and 6 bases from J, the gap between germline ends came to 11 bases. The CDR3 sequence is 12 residues long. The CDR3 spells CASRTRGQPQHF. In DNA form, the CDR3 reads TGTGCCAGCCGGACGCGGGGTCAGCCCCAGCATTTT.